The present TCR beta chain was sequenced within a study of T cells in Graves' hyperthyroidism and ophthalmopathy. On this clonotype: The antigen remains unidentified.

The sample, blood from the first hyperthyroidism diagnosis, precedes any ophthalmopathy symptoms. The PBMCs studied were ones that came from 10 ml fresh peripheral blood. Using RNA transcripts as the source, TCR beta CDR3 regions were amplified. During a first-round RT-PCR of the TCR CDR3, the HTBI primer set was used. Each CDR3 protein gets one entry after TCRdb re-called the multiplex PCR reads with MiXCR. The repertoire consists of hundreds of thousands of distinct CDR3 sequences, with 15% to 20% occurring once and the leading ten covering roughly 17%. Whole-study findings and limits: Stable hyperthyroidism and ophthalmopathy were separated using 13 V-J signatures.

The CDR3 contains 14 residues. Per the germline V gene, CDR1 is MNHNS and CDR2 is SASEGT. J lost 5 bases, V lost 6 bases, and 6 bases had no gene match. Sequencing input: blood. The chain recombines TRBV6-1 with TRBJ1-4; 7 bases are a match to TRBD1. This receptor was obtained from a woman aged 50 to 60 with Graves' hyperthyroidism that later progressed to Graves' ophthalmopathy. CDR3 DNA: TGTGCCAGCAGCGTAGACAGGGTCAATGAAAAACTGTTTTTT. Translation gives CASSVDRVNEKLFF.